Here is one T cell receptor (beta chain) with its context. The sample belongs to a study of technical replicates of blood from a handful of donors. Germline CDR1 reads MGHRA; CDR2 reads YSYEKL. CDR3 length: 14 amino acids. V lost 3 bases and J 5 bases, leaving 14 bases between the germline ends. Measured with immunoSEQ multiplex PCR; TCRdb has only the in-frame clones, and not every one. Among approximately 93,000 clones listed, 94% were seen once. Material for sequencing was T cells isolated from PBMCs. The V gene is TRBV4-1, the J gene TRBJ2-7; D is perhaps TRBD1 (5 bases). The clonotype comes from a human donor in good health. The CDR3, as DNA: TGCGCCAGCAGCCATACTGGCAGGGTTGACGAGCAGTACTTC. Translated: CASSHTGRVDEQYF.